Below, 15 T cell receptor beta chains from the same sample are listed, as sequenced in a study of Graves' ophthalmopathy and Graves' hyperthyroidism. RNA transcripts were the template, and TCR beta CDR3 regions were amplified from them. First-round RT-PCR employed HTBI primers, with a second-round multiplex PCR after it. MiXCR, applied by TCRdb to the multiplex PCR reads, yields one record per CDR3 protein. The data contain around 400,000 distinct CDR3 sequences, around 21% of them singletons. The sample consisted of peripheral blood. The origin of the receptors is a woman under 30 with stable Graves' hyperthyroidism.

Notes on this clonotype: The junction differs from germline at one of its ends, possibly a read error. The chain links TRBV20-1 to TRBJ2-5, with TRBD1 as a possible D gene (6 bases). CDR3 length equals 13 residues. Germline CDR1 and CDR2: DFQATT and SNEGSKA (reference sequence). In DNA form, the CDR3 reads TGCAGTGCTAGTGAGACGGGACAAGGGACCCAGTACTTC. This codes for CSASETGQGTQYF.

This clonotype occurred many times. The V call is TRBV25-1, the J call TRBJ2-7; perhaps TRBD2 as D (5 bases). The CDR3 length is 14 residues. The V end lost 5 bases, the J end lost 0 bases, and 11 bases lay between the germline ends. Germline values: CDR1 MGHDK, CDR2 SYGVNS. CDR3 amino acids: CASSKPGNSYEQYF. The CDR3 DNA follows: TGTGCCAGCAGTAAACCCGGGAACTCCTACGAGCAGTACTTC.

About this clonotype: A much larger clonotype is one base distant, so this may be a read error. It is likely a read error, because the conserved phenylalanine at the end of the CDR3 is missing. The chain recombines TRBV11-2 with TRBJ2-2; a weak D match, TRBD1 (6 bases). Trimming took off 0 bases at V and 3 bases at J, with 8 bases between the two ends. This CDR3 is built from 15 residues. Looked up from germline, CDR1 is SGHAT and CDR2 is FQNNGV. CDR3 DNA: TGTGCCAGCAGCTTAGAGGGACACGACACCGGGGAGCTGTTTTTG. Its translation: CASSLEGHDTGELFL.

This clonotype was counted between two and nine times. The V call is TRBV3-1, the J call TRBJ2-2, with 8 bases that match TRBD1. Germline CDR1 is LGHDT and CDR2 is YNNKEL (reference sequence). Unmatched junction bases numbered 8, after V lost 0 bases and J lost 8 bases. The CDR3 runs to 16 residues. The CDR3 region is CASSQDEQGESGELFF. The CDR3 DNA reads as TGTGCCAGCAGCCAAGATGAACAGGGGGAGTCGGGGGAGCTGTTTTTT.

This clonotype appeared a few times. The chain uses TRBV28 and TRBJ2-2, with 8 bases identical to TRBD1. V shed 5 bases, J shed 2 bases, and the junction held 7 bases outside the gene matches. Germline V CDR1 and CDR2: MDHEN, SYDVKM. The CDR3 is 16 residues long. Here the CDR3 DNA reads TGTGCCAGCAGTCCCTCCGACAGGGGAAACACCGGGGAGCTGTTTTTT. Its protein is CASSPSDRGNTGELFF.

This sequence joins TRBV9 and TRBJ1-3; D is undetermined. The CDR3 loop spans 15 amino acids. V lost 1 base and J 4 bases, leaving 12 bases between the germline ends. The germline V gene encodes CDR1 SGDLS and CDR2 YYNGEE. In DNA, the CDR3 is TGTGCCAGCAGCGTATCCTCAACGAGGGGAAACACCATATATTTT. Its translation: CASSVSSTRGNTIYF.

This clonotype was detected many times. CDR3: CASRLEGNQPQHF. The DNA of the CDR3 is TGTGCCAGCAGATTAGAGGGGAATCAGCCCCAGCATTTT. V usage is TRBV2 and J usage is TRBJ1-5, with a weak D call TRBD1 (5 bases). V lost 6 bases and J lost 4, with 10 bases in between. Germline V gene lookup returns CDR1 SNHLY and CDR2 FYNNEI. This CDR3 is 13 amino acids long.

This clonotype was picked up many times. J is TRBJ2-2 and V is TRBV12-3 or TRBV12-4, with a weak D call TRBD2 (6 bases). The CDR3 has 14 residues. V lost 4 bases to trimming and J lost 6 bases, with 12 bases between them. The CDR3 is CASSSGEFAGELFF. In nucleotides, the CDR3 is TGTGCCAGCAGTTCGGGGGAGTTCGCCGGGGAGCTGTTTTTT.

There are many counts of this clonotype. The V call is TRBV13, the J call TRBJ1-5; D gene uncertain. Trimming removed 1 base at V and 1 base at J, with 11 bases between. This CDR3 has 16 residues. Germline V gives CDR1 PRHDT, CDR2 FYEKMQ (reference sequence). CDR3 nucleotide sequence: TGTGCCAGCAGCTTAGTAGGGAGTGAGAGCAATCAGCCCCAGCATTTT. It is translated as CASSLVGSESNQPQHF.

This clonotype was counted many times. The rearrangement uses TRBV28 and TRBJ1-5; D perhaps matches TRBD1 (6 bases). Germline CDR1 MDHEN, CDR2 SYDVKM. Trimming stripped 6 bases from V and 6 bases from J, with 15 bases between. The CDR3 spans 14 residues. The CDR3 DNA reads TGTGCCAGCAGGCTCCAGGGGCGAAGTCAGCCCCAGCATTTT. Protein sequence: CASRLQGRSQPQHF.

Ten or more counts support this clonotype. V usage is TRBV10-3 and J usage is TRBJ2-7; no firm D call. The germline V gene encodes CDR1 ENHRY and CDR2 SYGVKD. The germline V and J ends were trimmed by 4 bases and 3 bases, with 7 bases remaining between them. This CDR3 is built from 12 residues. The DNA for the CDR3 is TGTGCCATCAGTGGTACCCTCTACGAGCAGTACTTC. Protein: CAISGTLYEQYF.

This clonotype was recorded many times. V usage is TRBV25-1 and J usage is TRBJ2-7; D unclear. V gave up 3 bases and J gave up 2 bases, with 8 bases separating them. The length of the CDR3 is 13 residues. Germline-derived CDR1 and CDR2 are MGHDK and SYGVNS. CDR3 sequence reads: CASSDSYTYEQYF. CDR3 bases: TGTGCCAGCAGTGATTCCTACACCTACGAGCAGTACTTC.

This clonotype occurred many times. The V call is TRBV20-1, the J call TRBJ2-2; 11 bases agree with TRBD2. Germline V gene data show CDR1 as DFQATT and CDR2 as SNEGSKA (reference sequence). The CDR3 contains 16 residues. V gave up 1 base and J gave up 4 bases; unmatched junction bases: 5. Here the CDR3 DNA reads TGCAGTGCTAGAGCGGTCCTAGCGGGAGGCACCGGGGAGCTGTTTTTT. Its translation: CSARAVLAGGTGELFF.

The J gene is TRBJ2-5, the V gene TRBV12-3 or TRBV12-4; D not certain. The CDR3 contains 14 residues. Trimming stripped 3 bases from V and 2 bases from J, with 10 bases between. The CDR3 loop reads CASSFGSLQETQYF. The CDR3 bases are TGTGCCAGCAGTTTTGGCAGCCTTCAAGAGACCCAGTACTTC.

The rearrangement uses TRBV5-5 and TRBJ2-2, with TRBD2 identical over 10 bases. V shed 4 bases and J 6 bases; nucleotides not matched to a gene: 6. Germline loops: CDR1 SGHKS, CDR2 YYEKEE (reference sequence). CDR3 size: 15 residues. CDR3 DNA: TGTGCCAGCAGCGTGGGACTAGCGTGGCCCGGGGAGCTGTTTTTT. Translating it yields CASSVGLAWPGELFF.